These T cell receptor beta chains were read from a single sample in a study of T cell responses to AZD1222 COVID-19 vaccine. Produced via immunoSEQ multiplex PCR; TCRdb's table is partial and in-frame only. The table lists around 200,000 clones, 88% of them singletons. The source was peripheral blood, collected on day 0 of AZD1222 vaccination. Receptors were obtained from an adult in good health. Each CDR3 is given with its conserved first and last residue. A D gene is named only where the DNA matches it firmly. Clone size is shown for a subset of rows, as once, few, many or a class of expanded clone.

j_call v_call clone_size d_call cdr3_aa
TRBJ1-6 TRBV27 . . CASSLTGTSNGNSPLHF
TRBJ2-7 TRBV5-1 . TRBD1 CASSKTRQGASYEQYF
TRBJ2-7 TRBV5-4 . . CASSLDSQTYEQYF
TRBJ1-4 TRBV18 few . CASRGTSNEKLFF
TRBJ2-3 TRBV6-1 . . CASSDSYFTQYF
TRBJ2-7 TRBV27 . . CASSLVGRTIYEQYF
TRBJ2-1 TRBV19 . TRBD1 CASSPDRGAYNEQFF
TRBJ2-7 TRBV15 . . CAISKRQSYEQYF
TRBJ1-3 TRBV6-5 . . CASSERIDSGNTIYF
TRBJ1-2 TRBV27 . TRBD1 CASSLSLPGQGLLAYGYTF
TRBJ1-5 TRBV30 . . CAWSYGTQPQHF
TRBJ1-4 TRBV27 . . CASSFQINEKLFF
TRBJ2-2 TRBV4-2 . . CASSPRPTGELFF
TRBJ2-7 TRBV4-1 . . CASSRPRAGAGDEQYF
TRBJ2-7 TRBV13 . . CASSSNLIGSSYEQYF
TRBJ1-1 TRBV27 . . CASSFLDRNLNTEAFF
TRBJ1-5 TRBV11-2 . . CASSLGNGNQPQHF
TRBJ2-7 TRBV18 . . CASSPNLYEQYF